The subject of this entry is one T cell receptor (beta chain). These data are taken from a study of shared clonotypes between healthy human individuals. Produced via immunoSEQ multiplex PCR; TCRdb's table is partial and in-frame only. This table holds roughly 2,000,000 clones, roughly 95% found once. Only CD45RO-negative cells positively selected for CCR7 counted as naive CD8 cells, so terminally differentiated effector memory CD45RA+ cells were excluded. Donors, healthy HIV-negative adults, lacked recent acute infections or vaccinations. This CDR3 region has 15 residues. The V and J ends lost 0 bases and 7 bases respectively, with 15 bases between them. CDR1 is MGHRA, CDR2 YSYEKL, per germline.

The sample taken for sequencing was naive CD8+ T cells from PBMCs. The clonotype comes from a man younger than 35 in good health. Some clones in this sample may be carry-over from other donors' samples. The V and J genes are TRBV4-1 and TRBJ1-2; D not resolved. Here the CDR3 DNA reads TGCGCCAGCAGCCAAGATTTGGGGAGGACCCGTGGCTACACCTTC. Translation: CASSQDLGRTRGYTF.